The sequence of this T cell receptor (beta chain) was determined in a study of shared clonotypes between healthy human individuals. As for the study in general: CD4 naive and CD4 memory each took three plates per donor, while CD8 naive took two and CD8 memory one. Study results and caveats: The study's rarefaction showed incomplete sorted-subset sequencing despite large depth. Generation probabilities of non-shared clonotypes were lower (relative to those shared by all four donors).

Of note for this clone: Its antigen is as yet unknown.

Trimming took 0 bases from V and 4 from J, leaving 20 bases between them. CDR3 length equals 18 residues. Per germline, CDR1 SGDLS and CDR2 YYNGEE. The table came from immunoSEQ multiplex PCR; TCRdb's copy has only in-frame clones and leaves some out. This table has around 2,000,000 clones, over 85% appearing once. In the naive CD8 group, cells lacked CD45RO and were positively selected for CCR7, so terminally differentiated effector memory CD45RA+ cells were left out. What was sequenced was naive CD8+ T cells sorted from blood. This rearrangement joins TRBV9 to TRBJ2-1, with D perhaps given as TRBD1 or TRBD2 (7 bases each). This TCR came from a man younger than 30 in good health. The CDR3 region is CASSVEGQGGFGYNEQFF. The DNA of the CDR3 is TGTGCCAGCAGCGTAGAGGGTCAGGGGGGGTTCGGATACAATGAGCAGTTCTTC.